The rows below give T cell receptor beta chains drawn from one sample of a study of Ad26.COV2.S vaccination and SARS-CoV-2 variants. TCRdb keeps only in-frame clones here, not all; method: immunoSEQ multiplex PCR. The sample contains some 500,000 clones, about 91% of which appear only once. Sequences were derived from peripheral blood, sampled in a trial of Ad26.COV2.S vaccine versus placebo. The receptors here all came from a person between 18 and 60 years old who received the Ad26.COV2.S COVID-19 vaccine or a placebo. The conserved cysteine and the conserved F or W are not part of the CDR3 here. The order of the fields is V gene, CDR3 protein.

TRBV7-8,ATSTGWDNSPLH
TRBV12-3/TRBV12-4,ASTLGGRQAF
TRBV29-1,SGQAGGTGETQY
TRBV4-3,ASSQAGDRNYYEQY
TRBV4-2,ASSQDKQGIGPGY
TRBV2,ASSEQGRGGYT
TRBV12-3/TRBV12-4,ASTRTAQETQY
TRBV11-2,ASSSSRGGEVNTEAF
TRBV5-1,ASRLQGDTGELF
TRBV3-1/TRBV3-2,ASSQGQGHGYT
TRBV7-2,ASSWRGGFTDTQY
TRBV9,ASSARGWGAETQY
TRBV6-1,ASSEQGQQQPQH
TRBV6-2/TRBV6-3,ASSYAGYQPQH
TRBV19,ASSIQTGNSNQPQH
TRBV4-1,ASSRLLYNEQF
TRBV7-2,ASSFLARWTSPQETQY
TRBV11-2,ASSLLSGRRAHNEQF
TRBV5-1,ASSSQGKETQY
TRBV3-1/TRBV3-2,ASSQDFGHANRNNSPLH
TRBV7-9,ASSLATGITDTQY
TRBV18,ASSPGLLDEQY
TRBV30,AWSVGASTDTQY
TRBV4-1,ASSQGTGRIMSYT
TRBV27,ASSRGTGRHNSPLH